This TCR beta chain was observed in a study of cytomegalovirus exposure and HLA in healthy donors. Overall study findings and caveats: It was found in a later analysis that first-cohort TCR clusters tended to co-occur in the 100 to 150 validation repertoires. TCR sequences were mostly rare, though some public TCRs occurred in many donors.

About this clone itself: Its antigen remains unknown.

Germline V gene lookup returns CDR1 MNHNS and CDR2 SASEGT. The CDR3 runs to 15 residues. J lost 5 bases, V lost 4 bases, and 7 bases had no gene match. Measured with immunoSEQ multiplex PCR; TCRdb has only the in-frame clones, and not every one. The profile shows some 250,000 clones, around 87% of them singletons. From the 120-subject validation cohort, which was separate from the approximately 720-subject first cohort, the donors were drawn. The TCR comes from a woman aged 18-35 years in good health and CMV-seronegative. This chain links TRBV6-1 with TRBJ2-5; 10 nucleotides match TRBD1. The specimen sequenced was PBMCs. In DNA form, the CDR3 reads TGTGCCAGCAGTGCCGACAGGGGGCTCCGGGAGACCCAGTACTTC. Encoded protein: CASSADRGLRETQYF.